Below, 2 T cell receptor beta chains from the same sample are listed, as sequenced in a study of cytomegalovirus exposure and HLA in healthy donors. PCR involved 60 Vbeta and 13 Jbeta primers. Sequencing used immunoSEQ multiplex PCR; TCRdb keeps in-frame clones, though not all of them. The sample shows approximately 150,000 clones, more than 65% of them seen only once. Sequences were obtained from PBMCs. Source of these receptors: a man aged 50-60 years in good health and CMV-seropositive.

The chain uses TRBV28 and TRBJ2-7; 14 bases map to TRBD2. The CDR3 covers 18 residues. With 2 bases clipped from V and 2 bases from J, the junction kept 8 bases outside the gene matches. Germline CDR1 is MDHEN and CDR2 is SYDVKM. The CDR3 loop is CASSLPRLAGGPTYEQYF. CDR3 in DNA: TGTGCCAGCAGTTTACCTCGACTAGCGGGAGGGCCGACCTACGAGCAGTACTTC.

The chain links TRBV28 to TRBJ1-5; no definite D call. Per the germline V gene, CDR1 is MDHEN and CDR2 is SYDVKM. The ends were cut back, 5 bases at V and 0 bases at J, with 14 bases in the middle. The CDR3 contains 16 residues. CDR3 residues: CASSPPGGYSNQPQHF. CDR3 bases: TGTGCCAGCAGTCCGCCGGGAGGGTATAGCAATCAGCCCCAGCATTTT.